The subject of this entry is one T cell receptor (beta chain). These data belong to a study of OX40 agonist ivuxolimab in advanced cancers. Profiled with immunoSEQ multiplex PCR; TCRdb holds only in-frame clones, not every one. Of 90,000 to 100,000 clones listed, roughly nine tenths are singletons. The CDR3 extends over 17 amino acids. The V segment lost 5 bases and the J segment 4 bases; nucleotides outside the gene matches: 12. Germline V gene lookup returns CDR1 SGHTA and CDR2 FQGTGA. This TCR derives from an adult with an advanced solid tumor such as melanoma, head and neck, liver or kidney cancer. This chain joins TRBV7-3 and TRBJ2-1, with 9 bases fitting TRBD1. Sequencing was performed on CD4+ or CD8+ T cells sorted from blood, taken in a trial of the OX40 agonist ivuxolimab. The CDR3 nucleotides are TGTGCCAGCAGCCTCGCTGGGACAGGGAATCCGTACAATGAGCAGTTCTTC. This sequence encodes CASSLAGTGNPYNEQFF.